This T cell receptor beta chain was observed in a study of identical twins. One entry per CDR3 protein results from TCRdb running MiXCR on the 5' RACE reads. This table holds about 500,000 distinct CDR3 sequences, roughly an eighth found once. The CDR3 is 16 residues long. J was trimmed by 5 bases and V by 3 bases; bases with no gene match: 7. This clonotype was picked up a small number of times. Its antigen is unidentified. Findings of the study overall: Rather than following the same donors, the conclusions depended on cross-sectional statistical analysis. Cord blood beta clonotypes present at high abundance carried fewer insertions; no such pattern appeared in memory repertoires. Sequences that were out-of-frame, alpha and twin-shared displayed an excess of low generation probability.

The same data also went into a second study, on yellow fever vaccine responses in identical twins. From that report: Reportedly, the response of twins' T cells to the vaccine seemed partly convergent, partly personalized.

Sample: CD4+ T cells sorted from blood. The source is a woman in her late teens or twenties in good health. This chain links TRBV12-3 or TRBV12-4 with TRBJ2-1; 10 bases map to TRBD2. CDR3 sequence: CASSFRLAGENNEQFF. In nucleotides, the CDR3 is TGTGCCAGCAGTTTCCGGCTAGCGGGAGAGAACAATGAGCAGTTCTTC.